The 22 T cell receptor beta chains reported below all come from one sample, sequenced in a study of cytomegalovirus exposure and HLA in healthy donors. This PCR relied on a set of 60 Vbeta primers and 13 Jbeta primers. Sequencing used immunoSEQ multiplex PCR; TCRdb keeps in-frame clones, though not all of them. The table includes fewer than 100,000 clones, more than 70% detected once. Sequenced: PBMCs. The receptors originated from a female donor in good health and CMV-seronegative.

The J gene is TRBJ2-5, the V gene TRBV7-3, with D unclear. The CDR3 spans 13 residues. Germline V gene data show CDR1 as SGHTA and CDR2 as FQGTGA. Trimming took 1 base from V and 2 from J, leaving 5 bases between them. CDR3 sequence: CASSLILQETQYF. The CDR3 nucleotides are TGTGCCAGCAGCTTAATTCTTCAAGAGACCCAGTACTTC.

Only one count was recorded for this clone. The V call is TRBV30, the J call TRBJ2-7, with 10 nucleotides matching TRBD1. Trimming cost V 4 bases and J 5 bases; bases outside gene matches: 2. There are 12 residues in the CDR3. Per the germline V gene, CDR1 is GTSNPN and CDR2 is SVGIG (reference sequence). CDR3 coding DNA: TGTGCCTGGATGGACAGGGGGGACGAGCAGTACTTC. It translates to CAWMDRGDEQYF.

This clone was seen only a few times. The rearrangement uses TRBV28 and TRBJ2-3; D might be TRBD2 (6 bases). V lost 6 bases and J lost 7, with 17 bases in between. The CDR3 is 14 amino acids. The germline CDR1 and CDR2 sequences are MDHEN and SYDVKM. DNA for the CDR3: TGTGCCAGCAGCCTTCGGGGGACCTCCAATACGCAGTATTTT. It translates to CASSLRGTSNTQYF.

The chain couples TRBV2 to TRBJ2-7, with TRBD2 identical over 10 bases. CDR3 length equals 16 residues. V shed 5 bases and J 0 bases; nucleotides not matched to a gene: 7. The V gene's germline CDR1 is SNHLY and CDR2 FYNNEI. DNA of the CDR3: TGTGCCAGCAGTTGGAGCGGGGGGGCCTTCTCCTACGAGCAGTACTTC. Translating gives CASSWSGGAFSYEQYF.

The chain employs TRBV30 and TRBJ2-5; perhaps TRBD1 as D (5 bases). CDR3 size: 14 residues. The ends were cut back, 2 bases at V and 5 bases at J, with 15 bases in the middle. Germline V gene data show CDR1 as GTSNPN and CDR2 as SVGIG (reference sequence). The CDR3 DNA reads TGTGCCTGGAGTCCCGGGTGGCAGGGTGAGACCCAGTACTTC. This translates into CAWSPGWQGETQYF.

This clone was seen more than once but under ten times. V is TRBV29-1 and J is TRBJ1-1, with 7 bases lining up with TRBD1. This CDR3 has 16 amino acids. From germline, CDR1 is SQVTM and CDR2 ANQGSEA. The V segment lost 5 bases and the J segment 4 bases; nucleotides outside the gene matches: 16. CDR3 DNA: TGCAGCGTTAGGGTTACCGGGACAGCAAGATTCACTGAAGCTTTCTTT. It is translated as CSVRVTGTARFTEAFF.

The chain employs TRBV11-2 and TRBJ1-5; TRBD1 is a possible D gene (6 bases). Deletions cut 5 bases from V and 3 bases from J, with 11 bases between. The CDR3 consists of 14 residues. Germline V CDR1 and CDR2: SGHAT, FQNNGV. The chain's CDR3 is CASSKDRLNQPQHF. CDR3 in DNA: TGTGCCAGCAGCAAGGACAGACTCAATCAGCCCCAGCATTTT.

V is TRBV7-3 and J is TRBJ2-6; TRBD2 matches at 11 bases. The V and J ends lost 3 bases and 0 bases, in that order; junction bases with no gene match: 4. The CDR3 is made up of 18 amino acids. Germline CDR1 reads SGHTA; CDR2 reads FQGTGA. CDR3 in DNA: TGTGCCAGCAGCTTGGGACTAGCGGCGCTCTCTGGGGCCAACGTCCTGACTTTC. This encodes CASSLGLAALSGANVLTF.

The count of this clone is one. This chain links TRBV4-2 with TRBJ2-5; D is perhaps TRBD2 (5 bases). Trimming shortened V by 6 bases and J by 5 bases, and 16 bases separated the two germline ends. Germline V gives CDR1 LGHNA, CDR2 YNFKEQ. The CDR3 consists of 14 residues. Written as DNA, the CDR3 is TGTGCCAGCAGGGGCCCGCTAGCTTCCGAGACCCAGTACTTC. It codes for CASRGPLASETQYF.

CDR3 residues: CASSLRTANTGELFF. CDR3 DNA sequence: TGTGCCAGCAGCTTGCGGACAGCGAACACCGGGGAGCTGTTTTTT. The V gene is TRBV7-2, the J gene TRBJ2-2, with D possibly being TRBD1 (6 bases). Germline CDR1 is SGHTA and CDR2 is FQGNSA. V was pared by 3 bases and J by 0 bases, with 8 bases between. The CDR3 runs 15 residues.

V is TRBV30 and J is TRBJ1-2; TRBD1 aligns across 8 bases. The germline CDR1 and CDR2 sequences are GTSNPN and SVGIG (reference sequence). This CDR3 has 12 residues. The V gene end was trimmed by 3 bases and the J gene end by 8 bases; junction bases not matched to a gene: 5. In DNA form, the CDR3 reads TGTGCCTGGAGGCAGGGGGCGAGAGGCTACACCTTC. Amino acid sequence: CAWRQGARGYTF. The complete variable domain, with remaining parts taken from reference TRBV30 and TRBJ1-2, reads SQTIHQWPATLVQPVGSPLSLECTVEGTSNPNLYWYRQAAGRGLQLLFYSVGIGQISSEVPQNLSASRPQDRQFILSSKKLLLSDSGFYLCAWRQGARGYTFGSGTRLTVV.

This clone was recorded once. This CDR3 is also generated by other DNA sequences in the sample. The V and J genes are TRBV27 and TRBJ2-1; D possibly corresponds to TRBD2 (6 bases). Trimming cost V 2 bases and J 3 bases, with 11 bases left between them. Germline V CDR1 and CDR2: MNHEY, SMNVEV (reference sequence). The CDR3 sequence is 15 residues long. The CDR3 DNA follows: TGTGCCAGCAGTTTAGGCGGGATGAACTACAATGAGCAGTTCTTC. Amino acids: CASSLGGMNYNEQFF.

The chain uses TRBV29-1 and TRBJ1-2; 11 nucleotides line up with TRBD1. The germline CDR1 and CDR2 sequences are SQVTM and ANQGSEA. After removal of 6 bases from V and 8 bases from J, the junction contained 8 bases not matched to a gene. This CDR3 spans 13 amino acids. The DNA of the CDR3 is TGCAGCGTGGGGACAGGGGGAACCTGGGGCTACACCTTC. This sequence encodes CSVGTGGTWGYTF. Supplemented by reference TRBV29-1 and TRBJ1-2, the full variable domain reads SAVISQKPSRDICQRGTSLTIQCQVDSQVTMMFWYRQQPGQSLTLIATANQGSEATYESGFVIDKFPISRPNLTFSTLTVSNMSPEDSSIYLCSVGTGGTWGYTFGSGTRLTVV.

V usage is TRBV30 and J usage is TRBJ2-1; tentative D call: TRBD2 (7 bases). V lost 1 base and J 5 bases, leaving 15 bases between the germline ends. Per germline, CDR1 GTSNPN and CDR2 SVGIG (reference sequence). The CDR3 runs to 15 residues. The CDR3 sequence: CAWSGGGEINNEQFF. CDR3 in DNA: TGTGCCTGGAGTGGGGGGGGCGAGATAAACAATGAGCAGTTCTTC.

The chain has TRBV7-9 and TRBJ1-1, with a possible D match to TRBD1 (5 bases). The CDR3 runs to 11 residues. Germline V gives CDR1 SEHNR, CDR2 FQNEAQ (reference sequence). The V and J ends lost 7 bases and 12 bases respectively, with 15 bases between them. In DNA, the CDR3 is TGTGCCAGCACCCAGGGATCCTCCCCTTTCTTT. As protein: CASTQGSSPFF.

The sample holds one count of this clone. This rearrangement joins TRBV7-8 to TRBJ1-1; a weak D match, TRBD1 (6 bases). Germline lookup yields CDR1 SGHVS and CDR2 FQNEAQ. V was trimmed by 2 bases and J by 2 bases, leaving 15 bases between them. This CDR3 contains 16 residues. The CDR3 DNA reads TGTGCCAGCAGCTTAAGGCCCCCAGGGGCAAACACTGAAGCTTTCTTT. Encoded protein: CASSLRPPGANTEAFF.

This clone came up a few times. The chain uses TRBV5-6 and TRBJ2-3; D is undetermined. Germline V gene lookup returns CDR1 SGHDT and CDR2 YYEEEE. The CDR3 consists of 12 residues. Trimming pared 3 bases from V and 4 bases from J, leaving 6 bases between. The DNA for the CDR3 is TGTGCCAGCAGCTCACGGGCAGATACGCAGTATTTT. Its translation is CASSSRADTQYF.

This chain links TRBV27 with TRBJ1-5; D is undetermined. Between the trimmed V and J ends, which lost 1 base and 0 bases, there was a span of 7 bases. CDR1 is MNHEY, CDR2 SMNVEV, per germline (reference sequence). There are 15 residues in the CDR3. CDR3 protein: CASSLWRASNQPQHF. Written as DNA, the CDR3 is TGTGCCAGCAGTTTATGGCGGGCTAGCAATCAGCCCCAGCATTTT.

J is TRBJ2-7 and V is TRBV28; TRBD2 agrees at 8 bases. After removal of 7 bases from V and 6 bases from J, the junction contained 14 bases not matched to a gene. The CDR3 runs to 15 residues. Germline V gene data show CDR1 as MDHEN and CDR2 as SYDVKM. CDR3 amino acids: CASIQSPGGRFEQYF. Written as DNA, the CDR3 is TGTGCCAGCATCCAGTCACCGGGGGGGCGTTTCGAGCAGTACTTC.

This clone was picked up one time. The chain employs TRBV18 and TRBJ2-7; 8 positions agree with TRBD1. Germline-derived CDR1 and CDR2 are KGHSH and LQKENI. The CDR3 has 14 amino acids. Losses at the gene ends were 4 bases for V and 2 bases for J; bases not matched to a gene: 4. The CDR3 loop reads CASSLDRGPYEQYF. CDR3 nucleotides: TGTGCCAGCTCACTCGACAGGGGTCCCTACGAGCAGTACTTC.

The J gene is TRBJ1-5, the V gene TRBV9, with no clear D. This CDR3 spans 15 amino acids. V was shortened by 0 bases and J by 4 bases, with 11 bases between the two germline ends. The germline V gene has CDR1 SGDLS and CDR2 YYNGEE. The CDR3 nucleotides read TGTGCCAGCAGCGTAGGGGCATTGGAAAATCAGCCCCAGCATTTT. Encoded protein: CASSVGALENQPQHF. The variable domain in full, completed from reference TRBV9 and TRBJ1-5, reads DSGVTQTPKHLITATGQRVTLRCSPRSGDLSVYWYQQSLDQGLQFLIQYYNGEERAKGNILERFSAQQFPDLHSELNLSSLELGDSALYFCASSVGALENQPQHFGDGTRLSIL.

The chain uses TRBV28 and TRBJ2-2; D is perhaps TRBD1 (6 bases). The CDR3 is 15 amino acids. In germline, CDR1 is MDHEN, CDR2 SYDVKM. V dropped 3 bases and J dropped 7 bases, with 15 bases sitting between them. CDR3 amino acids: CASSLRGLVGGELFF. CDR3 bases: TGTGCCAGCAGTTTGAGGGGGTTGGTAGGCGGGGAGCTGTTTTTT.